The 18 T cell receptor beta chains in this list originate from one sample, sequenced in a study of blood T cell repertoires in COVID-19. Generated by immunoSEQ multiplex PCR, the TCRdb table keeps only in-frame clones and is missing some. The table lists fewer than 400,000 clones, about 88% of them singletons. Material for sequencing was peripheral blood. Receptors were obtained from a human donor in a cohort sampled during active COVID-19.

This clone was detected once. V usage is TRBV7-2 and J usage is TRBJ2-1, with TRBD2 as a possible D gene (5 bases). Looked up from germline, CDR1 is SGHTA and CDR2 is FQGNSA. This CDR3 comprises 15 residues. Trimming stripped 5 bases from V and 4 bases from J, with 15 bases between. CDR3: CASSQTRDKYNEQFF. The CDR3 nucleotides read TGTGCCAGCAGCCAAACTAGAGACAAATACAATGAGCAGTTCTTC.

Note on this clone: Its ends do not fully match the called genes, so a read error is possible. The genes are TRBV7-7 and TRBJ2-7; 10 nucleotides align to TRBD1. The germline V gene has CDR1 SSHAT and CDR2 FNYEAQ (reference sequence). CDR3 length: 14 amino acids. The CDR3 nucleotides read TGTGCTAGCAGCTCGGGACAGGGGAATGGCGAGCAGTACTTC. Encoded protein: CASSSGQGNGEQYF. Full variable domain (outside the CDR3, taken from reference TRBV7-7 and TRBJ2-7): GAGVSQSPRYKVTKRGQDVTLRCDPISSHATLYWYQQALGQGPEFLTYFNYEAQPDKSGLPSDRFSAERPEGSISTLTIQRTEQRDSAMYRCASSSGQGNGEQYFGPGTRLTVT.

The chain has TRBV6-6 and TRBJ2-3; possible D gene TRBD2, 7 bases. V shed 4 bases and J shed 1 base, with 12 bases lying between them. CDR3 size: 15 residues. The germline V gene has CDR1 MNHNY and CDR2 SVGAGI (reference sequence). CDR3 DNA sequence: TGTGCCAGCAGTTTCCCGGGGGGCGGCACAGATACGCAGTATTTT. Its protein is CASSFPGGGTDTQYF.

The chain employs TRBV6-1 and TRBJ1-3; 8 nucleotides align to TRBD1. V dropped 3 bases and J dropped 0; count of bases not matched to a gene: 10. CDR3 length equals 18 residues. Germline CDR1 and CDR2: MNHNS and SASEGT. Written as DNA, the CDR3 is TGTGCCAGCAGTGAGACAGGGGTCTCATTTCGCTCTGGAAACACCATATATTTT. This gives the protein CASSETGVSFRSGNTIYF.

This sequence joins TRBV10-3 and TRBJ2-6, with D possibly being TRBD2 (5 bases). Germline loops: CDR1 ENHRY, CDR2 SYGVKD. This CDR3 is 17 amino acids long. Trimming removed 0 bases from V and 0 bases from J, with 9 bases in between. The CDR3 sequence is CAISESAGTSGANVLTF. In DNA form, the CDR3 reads TGTGCCATCAGTGAGTCGGCGGGCACCTCTGGGGCCAACGTCCTGACTTTC.

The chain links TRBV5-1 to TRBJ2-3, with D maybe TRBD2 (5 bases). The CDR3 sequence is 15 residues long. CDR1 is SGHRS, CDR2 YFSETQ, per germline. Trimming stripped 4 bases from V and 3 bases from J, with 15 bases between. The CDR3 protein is CASSPGLLGTDTQYF. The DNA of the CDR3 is TGCGCCAGCAGCCCCGGACTTTTGGGGACAGATACGCAGTATTTT.

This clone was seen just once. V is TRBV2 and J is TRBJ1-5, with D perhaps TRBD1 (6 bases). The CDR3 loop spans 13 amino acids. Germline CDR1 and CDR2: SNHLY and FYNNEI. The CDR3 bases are TGTGCGGGGGCGGCATCCCTGGGGCAGCCCCAGCATTTT. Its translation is CAGAASLGQPQHF.

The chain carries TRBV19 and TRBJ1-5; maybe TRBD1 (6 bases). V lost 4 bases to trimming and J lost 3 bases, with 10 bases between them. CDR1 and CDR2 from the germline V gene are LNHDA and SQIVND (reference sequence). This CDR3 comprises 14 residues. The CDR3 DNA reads TGTGCCAGTAGTAGAGGGGGTAACAATCAGCCCCAGCATTTT. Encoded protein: CASSRGGNNQPQHF.

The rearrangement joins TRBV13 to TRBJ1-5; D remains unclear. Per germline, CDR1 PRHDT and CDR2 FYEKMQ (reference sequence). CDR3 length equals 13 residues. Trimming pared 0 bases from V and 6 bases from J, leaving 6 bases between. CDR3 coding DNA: TGTGCCAGCAGCTTAGGAAGGAGTCAGCCCCAGCATTTT. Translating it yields CASSLGRSQPQHF.

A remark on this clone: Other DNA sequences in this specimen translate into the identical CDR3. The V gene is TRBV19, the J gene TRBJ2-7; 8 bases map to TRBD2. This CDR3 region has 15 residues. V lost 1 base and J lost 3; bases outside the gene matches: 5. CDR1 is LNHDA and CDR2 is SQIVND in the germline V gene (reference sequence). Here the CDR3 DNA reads TGTGCCAGTAGTATAGGGAGCGGGAGTAGCTACGAGCAGTACTTC. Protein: CASSIGSGSSYEQYF.

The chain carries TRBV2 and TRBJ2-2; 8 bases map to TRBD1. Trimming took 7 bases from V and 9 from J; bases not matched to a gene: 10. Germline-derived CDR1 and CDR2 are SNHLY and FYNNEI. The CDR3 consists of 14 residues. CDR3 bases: TGTGCCAGCACGGACAGGGTATTTGTCCGGGAGCTGTTTTTT. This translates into CASTDRVFVRELFF.

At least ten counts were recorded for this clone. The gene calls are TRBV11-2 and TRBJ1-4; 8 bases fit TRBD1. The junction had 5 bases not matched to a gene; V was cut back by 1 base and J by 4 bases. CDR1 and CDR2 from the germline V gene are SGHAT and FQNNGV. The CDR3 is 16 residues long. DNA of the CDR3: TGTGCCAGCAGCTTAGGACAGGGGCGTTATAATGAAAAACTGTTTTTT. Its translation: CASSLGQGRYNEKLFF.

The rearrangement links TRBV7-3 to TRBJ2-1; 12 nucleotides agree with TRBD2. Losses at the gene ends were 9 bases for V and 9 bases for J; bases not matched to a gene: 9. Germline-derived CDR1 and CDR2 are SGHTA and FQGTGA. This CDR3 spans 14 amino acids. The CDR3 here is CASSRTSGDGEQFF. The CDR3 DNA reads TGTGCCAGTTCTCGGACTAGCGGGGACGGTGAGCAGTTCTTC. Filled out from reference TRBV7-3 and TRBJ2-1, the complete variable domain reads GAGVSQTPSNKVTEKGKYVELRCDPISGHTALYWYRQSLGQGPEFLIYFQGTGAADDSGLPNDRFFAVRPEGSVSTLKIQRTERGDSAVYLCASSRTSGDGEQFFGPGTRLTVL.

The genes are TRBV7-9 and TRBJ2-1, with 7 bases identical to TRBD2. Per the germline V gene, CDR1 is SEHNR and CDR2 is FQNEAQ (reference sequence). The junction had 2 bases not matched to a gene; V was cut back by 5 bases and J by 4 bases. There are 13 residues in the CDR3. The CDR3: CASSPAGYNEQFF. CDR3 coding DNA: TGTGCCAGCAGCCCAGCGGGGTACAATGAGCAGTTCTTC.

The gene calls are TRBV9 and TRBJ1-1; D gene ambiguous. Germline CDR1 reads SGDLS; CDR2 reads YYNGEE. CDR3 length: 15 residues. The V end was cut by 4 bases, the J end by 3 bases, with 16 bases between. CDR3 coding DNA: TGTGCCAGCAGCCAACGGAGGTCGGGAGACACTGAAGCTTTCTTT. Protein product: CASSQRRSGDTEAFF.

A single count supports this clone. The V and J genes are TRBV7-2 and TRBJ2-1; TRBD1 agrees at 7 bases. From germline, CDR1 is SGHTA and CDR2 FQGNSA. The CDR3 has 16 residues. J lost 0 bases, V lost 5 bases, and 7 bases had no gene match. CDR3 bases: TGTGCCAGCAGCCAGGACAGGTCGAGCTCCTACAATGAGCAGTTCTTC. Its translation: CASSQDRSSSYNEQFF.

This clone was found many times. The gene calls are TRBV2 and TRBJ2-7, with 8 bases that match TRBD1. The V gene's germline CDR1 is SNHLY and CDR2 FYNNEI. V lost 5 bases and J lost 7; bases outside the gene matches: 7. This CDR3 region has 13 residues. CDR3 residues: CASSKDRGGEQYF. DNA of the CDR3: TGTGCCAGCAGTAAAGACAGGGGCGGGGAGCAGTACTTC.

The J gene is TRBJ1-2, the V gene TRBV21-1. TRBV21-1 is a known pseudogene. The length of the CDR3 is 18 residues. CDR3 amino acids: CASSKATLPDLADYGYTF. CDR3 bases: TGTGCCAGCAGCAAAGCCACACTACCTGACCTCGCGGACTATGGCTACACCTTC.